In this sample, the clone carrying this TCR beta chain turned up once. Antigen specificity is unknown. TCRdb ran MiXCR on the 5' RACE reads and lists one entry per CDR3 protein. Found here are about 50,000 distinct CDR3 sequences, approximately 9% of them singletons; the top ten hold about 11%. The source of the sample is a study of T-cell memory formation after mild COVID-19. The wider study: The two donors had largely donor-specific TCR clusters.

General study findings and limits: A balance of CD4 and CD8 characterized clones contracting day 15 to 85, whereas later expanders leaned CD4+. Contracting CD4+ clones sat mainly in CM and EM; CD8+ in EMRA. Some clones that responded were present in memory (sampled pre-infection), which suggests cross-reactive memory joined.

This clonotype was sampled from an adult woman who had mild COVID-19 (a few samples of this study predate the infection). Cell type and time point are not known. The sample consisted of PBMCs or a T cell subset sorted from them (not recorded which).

Written as DNA, the CDR3 is TGTGCCAGCAGCTTGGGGGTAGGGCAGCCCCAGCATTTT. This codes for CASSLGVGQPQHF. The chain carries TRBV7-3 and TRBJ1-5; D perhaps matches TRBD1 (5 bases). The V gene lost 3 bases and the J gene lost 7 bases, with 10 bases spanning the gap. The CDR3 has 13 amino acids. The germline gives CDR1 SGHTA, CDR2 FQGTGA.